The clone carrying this T cell receptor (beta chain) has ten or more counts. Its antigen remains unknown. The sample belongs to a study of T cells after posttransplantation cyclophosphamide. Generated by immunoSEQ multiplex PCR, the TCRdb table keeps only in-frame clones and is missing some. Recorded here are about 3,100 clones, with no singletons, and the ten leading clones hold roughly 28%. General study points: TRB clonality was highly associated with recipient CMV seropositivity and reactivation. Later blood repertoires were often dominated by clones from the donor CD8+ memory compartment. Skin or GI-infiltrating T cells shared few TRB sequences with blood.

Busulfan-fludarabine conditioning, marrow transplant, and cyclophosphamide on days +3 and +4 were administered. This clonotype was sampled from a female patient in her forties who received an allogeneic stem cell transplant from a related donor, was CMV-positive, and had no GVHD. These T cells may partly come from the graft donor. The sequencing here drew on PBMCs, taken 84 days after allogeneic stem cell transplant with posttransplant cyclophosphamide.

The CDR3 DNA sequence: TGTGCCAGCAGCTTAGAACAGTGTTGTAGAGGCAATCAGCCCCAGCATTTT. The encoded protein is CASSLEQCCRGNQPQHF. This rearrangement joins TRBV11-3 to TRBJ1-5; no reliable D call. The CDR3 covers 17 residues. V was clipped by 0 bases and J by 2 bases, with 14 bases between them. Germline CDR1 and CDR2: SGHNT and YENEEA.